This entry concerns a single T cell receptor beta chain. Here immunoSEQ multiplex PCR was the method, and the copy in TCRdb shows in-frame clones only, minus some. Seen here are approximately 150,000 clones, 70% to 90% observed once, and the top ten hold 5%. The germline gives CDR1 LNHDA, CDR2 SQIVND (reference sequence). V gave up 6 bases and J gave up 5 bases; unmatched junction bases: 7. The CDR3 is 15 amino acids. These data originate in a study of blood T cell repertoires in COVID-19. Study in general: The United States, Italy and Spain provided the acute and convalescent COVID-19 samples. Sample material is recorded as cDNA or gDNA derived from T cells, B-cell-depleted T cells, or PBMCs.

The chain joins TRBV19 to TRBJ1-6; TRBD1 matches 7 bases. Sample: peripheral blood. The sequence was collected from a human donor in a cohort sampled during active COVID-19. The CDR3 coding sequence is TGTGCCAGTAGCGAACAGGGGATGAATAATTCACCCCTCCACTTT. It encodes CASSEQGMNNSPLHF.